The next 5 T cell receptor beta chains were all read from a single sample in a study of T cell responses to AZD1222 COVID-19 vaccine. Profiled with immunoSEQ multiplex PCR; TCRdb holds only in-frame clones, not every one. The table lists approximately 190,000 clones, roughly 92% of them singletons. Here the sequenced sample was peripheral blood, taken 28 days after the second AZD1222 dose. The receptors come from an adult who received the AZD1222 COVID-19 vaccine.

V gene TRBV6-5 combines with J gene TRBJ2-1, with D tentatively TRBD1 (6 bases). V gave up 2 bases and J gave up 8 bases, with 16 bases separating them. The germline V gene encodes CDR1 MNHEY and CDR2 SVGAGI. This CDR3 comprises 15 residues. CDR3 coding DNA: TGTGCCAGCAGTTACAGTAGGACAGCAATCGATGAGCAGTTCTTC. Translated, it gives CASSYSRTAIDEQFF.

The genes are TRBV7-8 and TRBJ2-7; 10 bases match TRBD1. The V segment lost 5 bases and the J segment 4 bases; nucleotides outside the gene matches: 5. This CDR3 is built from 14 residues. CDR1 SGHVS and CDR2 FQNEAQ come from the germline V gene. CDR3 residues: CASSHGTGAYEQYF. Written as DNA, the CDR3 is TGTGCCAGCAGCCACGGGACAGGGGCATACGAGCAGTACTTC.

The rearrangement uses TRBV7-9 and TRBJ1-5, with D possibly being TRBD1 (6 bases). Germline V gives CDR1 SEHNR, CDR2 FQNEAQ (reference sequence). V was pared by 8 bases and J by 1 base, with 15 bases between. The CDR3 runs 15 residues. In DNA, the CDR3 is TGTGCCAGCTCTCGGGGGCTAGGCAGCAATCAGCCCCAGCATTTT. Translated: CASSRGLGSNQPQHF.

V gene TRBV5-1 combines with J gene TRBJ2-5; D call uncertain. Deletions cut 4 bases from V and 5 bases from J, with 15 bases between. Germline V gene lookup returns CDR1 SGHRS and CDR2 YFSETQ. The CDR3 loop spans 14 amino acids. As DNA, the CDR3 is TGCGCCAGCAGCCCGCTCAGAGCCGAGGAGACCCAGTACTTC. Its protein is CASSPLRAEETQYF. Based on the CDR3 plus reference TRBV5-1 and TRBJ2-5, the full variable domain is KAGVTQTPRYLIKTRGQQVTLSCSPISGHRSVSWYQQTPGQGLQFLFEYFSETQRNKGNFPGRFSGRQFSNSRSEMNVSTLELGDSALYLCASSPLRAEETQYFGPGTRLLVL.

This clone was recorded only once. The chain couples TRBV7-2 to TRBJ1-1; 9 nucleotides align to TRBD1. The CDR3 consists of 15 residues. The germline V gene encodes CDR1 SGHTA and CDR2 FQGNSA. V was pared by 5 bases and J by 0 bases, with 4 bases of the junction left unmatched. CDR3 nucleotide sequence: TGTGCCAGCAGCATACAGGGGGCGATGAACACTGAAGCTTTCTTT. It yields the protein CASSIQGAMNTEAFF.